This T cell receptor beta chain was identified in a study of radiotherapy plus CTLA-4 blockade in lung cancer. Study results and caveats: Clones of tumor-derived TCRs expanded in blood after radiotherapy plus ipilimumab. In blood, early T cell clone dynamics reportedly predicted response best, together with interferon-beta.

Germline assignment: CDR1 SGHTA and CDR2 FQGNSA. This CDR3 has 18 amino acids. The junction had 8 bases not matched to a gene; V was cut back by 0 bases and J by 4 bases. In the case of this clone: Its target is unknown.

Measured with immunoSEQ multiplex PCR; TCRdb has only the in-frame clones, and not every one. This sample has 45,000 to 60,000 clones, with more than 75% found just once. The sequence derives from a human donor with non-small cell lung cancer who had stable disease on radiotherapy plus ipilimumab. This specimen consisted of peripheral blood, obtained from a patient treated with radiotherapy plus ipilimumab. The chain joins TRBV7-2 to TRBJ2-3; 12 bases line up with TRBD2. The CDR3 nucleotides are TGTGCCAGCAGCTTAGCTGGACTAGCGGGAATAGGTCCAGATACGCAGTATTTT. It specifies CASSLAGLAGIGPDTQYF. Variable domain in full (rest from reference TRBV7-2 and TRBJ2-3): GAGVSQSPSNKVTEKGKDVELRCDPISGHTALYWYRQSLGQGLEFLIYFQGNSAPDKSGLPSDRFSAERTGGSVSTLTIQRTQQEDSAVYLCASSLAGLAGIGPDTQYFGPGTRLTVL.